Listed below are T cell receptor beta chains from one sample, sequenced in a study of graft-versus-host responses after intestinal transplantation. Clones were read by immunoSEQ multiplex PCR, and TCRdb kept only the in-frame ones, dropping some. The sample has 11,000 to 15,000 clones, around 69% seen once; the top ten hold roughly 7.6%. The starting material was ileum tissue, obtained 16 days after intestinal transplant. The receptor source for this set is a human patient who received an intestinal transplant, so some T cells may come from the graft donor. Each CDR3 is given with its conserved first and last residue. The D gene is left open where the match is weak.

v_call	d_call	j_call	cdr3_nt	cdr3_aa
TRBV7-6	TRBD1	TRBJ1-3	TGTGCCAGCAGCCGGACAGGGAACACCATATATTTT	CASSRTGNTIYF
TRBV5-6	TRBD2	TRBJ2-1	TGTGCCAGCAGCTTTACCCCGACTAGCGGGATTTACAATGAGCAGTTCTTC	CASSFTPTSGIYNEQFF
TRBV6-5	TRBD2	TRBJ2-7	TGTGCCAGCAGTTACTTGCCCGGACTAGCCAGACACGAGCAGTACTTC	CASSYLPGLARHEQYF
TRBV7-9	TRBD1	TRBJ1-1	TGTGCCAGCAGACGGACAGGGGGACGTGAAGCTTTCTTT	CASRRTGGREAFF
TRBV4-1	TRBD2	TRBJ2-1	TGCGCCAGCAGCCAGGTTCTTCGCGGGGGCTACAATGAGCAGTTCTTC	CASSQVLRGGYNEQFF
TRBV2	-	TRBJ2-2	TGTGCCAGCAGTGCCCTAGCGTCGAGCGGGCCCCACGGGGAGCTGTTTTTT	CASSALASSGPHGELFF
TRBV2	TRBD1	TRBJ2-7	TGTGCCAGCAGGGTACCACAGGGGTACGGCGAGCAGTACTTC	CASRVPQGYGEQYF
TRBV12-5	TRBD2	TRBJ2-1	TGTGCTAGTGGTCCACGCTGGGGCGGGGGGGCCAATGAGCAGTTCTTC	CASGPRWGGGANEQFF
TRBV27	-	TRBJ1-2	TGTGCCAGCAGTTTATTCTATCCTCCTAACTATGGCTACACCTTC	CASSLFYPPNYGYTF
TRBV30	TRBD1	TRBJ2-7	TGTGCCTGGCTGTCGGGACAGGCGAACGAGCAGTACTTC	CAWLSGQANEQYF
TRBV7-6	-	TRBJ2-1	TGTGCCAGCAGCCCCCGGAGGCTTCACTTCTACAATGAGCAGTTCTTC	CASSPRRLHFYNEQFF
TRBV5-1	TRBD1	TRBJ2-3	TGCGCCAGCAACCCTCAGGGGGCGTTTTGGCGCACAGATACGCAGTATTTT	CASNPQGAFWRTDTQYF
TRBV27	-	TRBJ1-2	TGTGCCAGCAGTTTGGGAGGGAGCTATGGCTACACCTTC	CASSLGGSYGYTF
TRBV11-3	TRBD1	TRBJ2-7	TGTGCCAGCAGCAGCCGGGACAGCTACGAGCAGTACTTC	CASSSRDSYEQYF
TRBV10-3	-	TRBJ2-5	TGTGCCATCAGTGAAGAGAACAGACACCAAGAGACCCAGTACTTC	CAISEENRHQETQYF
TRBV25-1	TRBD2	TRBJ2-5	TGTGCCAGCAGTGGAGGGACTAGCGGGGGTAAAGAGACCCAGTACTTC	CASSGGTSGGKETQYF
TRBV7-6	TRBD2	TRBJ2-1	TGTGCCAGCAGCTTAGCGCGTCCGGGACTAGCGGGAAACTCCTACAATGAGCAGTTCTTC	CASSLARPGLAGNSYNEQFF
TRBV4-2	-	TRBJ1-1	TGTGCCAGCAGCCAAAGTAGTAGCCGGACAGTCAAGAACACTGAAGCTTTCTTT	CASSQSSSRTVKNTEAFF
TRBV6-6	-	TRBJ2-7	TGTGCCAGCAGTTACTCGACAGCGGGCGAGCAGTACTTC	CASSYSTAGEQYF
TRBV7-9	-	TRBJ1-5	TGTGCCAGCAGCTTGACGACGGGGGGGAATCAGCCCCAGCATTTT	CASSLTTGGNQPQHF
TRBV30	-	TRBJ2-5	TGTGCCTCGACGCGAGGGGGCCAAGAGACCCAGTACTTC	CASTRGGQETQYF
TRBV27	-	TRBJ2-3	TGTGCCAGCAGTCCTCCCACAGATACGCAGTATTTT	CASSPPTDTQYF
TRBV10-1	TRBD2	TRBJ2-3	TGCGCCAGCAGTGAGTCTTCCCTAGCGGGAGGGGTGGCAGATACGCAGTATTTT	CASSESSLAGGVADTQYF
TRBV30	-	TRBJ2-2	TGTGCCCACCAATTCGCGGGGGCGCCCGGGGAGCTGTTTTTT	CAHQFAGAPGELFF
TRBV5-1	-	TRBJ2-5	TGCGCCAGCAGCTTGGTCCCCCGTGATCGTAGGACCCAGTACTTC	CASSLVPRDRRTQYF
TRBV5-4	TRBD1	TRBJ2-7	TGCGCCAGCAGCCAAGATGGGACAGGGGCGGGCGAGCAGTACTTC	CASSQDGTGAGEQYF
TRBV30	TRBD2	TRBJ2-1	TGTGCCTGGAAATCCCCCGATAGCGGGAGCTACAATGAGCAGTTCTTC	CAWKSPDSGSYNEQFF
TRBV6-5	TRBD1	TRBJ1-2	TGTGCCAGCAGTTCCGGGACAGCGAATAACTATGGCTACACCTTC	CASSSGTANNYGYTF
TRBV5-5	TRBD2	TRBJ2-1	TGTGCCAGCTTTCGGGAGGACTCCTACAATGAGCAGTTCTTC	CASFREDSYNEQFF
TRBV5-1	TRBD2	TRBJ2-7	TGCGCCAGCAGGACTAGCGGGGGGGCCTACGAGCAGTACTTC	CASRTSGGAYEQYF
TRBV4-1	-	TRBJ2-1	TGCGCCAGCGGCCCGGGTAATGAGCAGTTCTTC	CASGPGNEQFF
TRBV7-9	-	TRBJ2-7	TGTGCCAGCAGCTTAGGCGGCACTATCTACGAGCAGTACTTC	CASSLGGTIYEQYF